The count of the clone carrying this T cell receptor (beta chain) is one. The data stem from a study of blood T cell repertoires in COVID-19. Study as a whole: From the United States, Italy and Spain came samples of acute and convalescent COVID-19. The analysed material was cDNA or gDNA that came from T cells, B-cell-depleted T cells, or PBMCs.

Germline-derived CDR1 and CDR2 are MNHNS and SASEGT. The CDR3 runs 14 residues. V dropped 5 bases and J dropped 2 bases, with 12 bases sitting between them. In the original processing: Estimation of nucleated cell counts was performed using reference gene primer amplification. This table comes from immunoSEQ multiplex PCR, and its TCRdb copy is limited to in-frame clones, with some not included. That table is the source of V, J and clone size, and D and trimming were worked out from the DNA. The top ten clones hold around 20% of a sample with 75,000 to 100,000 clones, 86% of them seen once. Sequenced material: peripheral blood. V usage is TRBV6-1 and J usage is TRBJ1-1; D unresolved. The receptor was derived from a woman older than 75 with acute or convalescent COVID-19. The CDR3 reads CASSSSTGNTEAFF. The CDR3 bases are TGTGCCAGCAGTTCCTCGACGGGTAACACTGAAGCTTTCTTT.